These 21 T cell receptor beta chains came from one sample sequenced in a study of shared clonotypes between healthy human individuals. Profiled with immunoSEQ multiplex PCR; TCRdb holds only in-frame clones, not every one. The sample holds about 2.4 million clones; over 85% are singletons and the top ten take over 0.12%. Sequencing was carried out using naive CD4+ T cells sorted from blood. Subset: CD45RA+ positively selected. The receptor source for this set is a young man in good health.

This chain connects TRBV7-2 to TRBJ1-2, with a weak D call TRBD1 (5 bases). Trimming took off 2 bases at V and 4 bases at J, with 8 bases between the two ends. Germline V gene data show CDR1 as SGHTA and CDR2 as FQGNSA. The CDR3 loop spans 13 amino acids. DNA of the CDR3: TGTGCCAGCAGCTTAAGGACACCCTATGGCTACACCTTC. Protein: CASSLRTPYGYTF.

The chain is built from TRBV30 and TRBJ2-3; D ambiguous. Germline V CDR1 and CDR2: GTSNPN, SVGIG (reference sequence). Trimming removed 5 bases at V and 0 bases at J, with 15 bases between. CDR3 size: 15 residues. CDR3 sequence: CAWAIITYSTDTQYF. In nucleotides, the CDR3 is TGTGCCTGGGCAATTATTACTTATAGCACAGATACGCAGTATTTT.

The chain uses TRBV6-5 and TRBJ2-5; D might be TRBD1 (5 bases). Germline values: CDR1 MNHEY, CDR2 SVGAGI. Trimming took 8 bases from V and 5 from J, leaving 12 bases between them. This CDR3 spans 12 amino acids. The CDR3 is CASQGLIETQYF. As DNA, the CDR3 is TGTGCCAGCCAGGGTCTGATCGAGACCCAGTACTTC.

The chain is built from TRBV27 and TRBJ2-7; D gene ambiguous. The germline gives CDR1 MNHEY, CDR2 SMNVEV (reference sequence). Trimming pared 0 bases from V and 6 bases from J, leaving 12 bases between. The CDR3 has 14 amino acids. DNA of the CDR3: TGTGCCAGCAGTTTATCCAGCGTCGCCCTCGAGCAGTACTTC. Protein sequence: CASSLSSVALEQYF.

Comment on this clone: This sequence may be a read error, since a much larger clone differs from it by one base. The same CDR3 also results from other DNA sequences found in this sample. This chain joins TRBV5-5 and TRBJ1-1; D is perhaps TRBD1 (6 bases). The V gene lost 2 bases and the J gene lost 1 base, with 6 bases spanning the gap. The CDR3 runs 13 residues. Germline loops: CDR1 SGHKS, CDR2 YYEKEE (reference sequence). The CDR3 DNA reads as TGTGCCAGCAGCTTAGGGGGGAACACTGAAGCTTTCTTT. Its translation is CASSLGGNTEAFF.

This sequence joins TRBV10-3 and TRBJ1-5; maybe TRBD1 (5 bases). V lost 3 bases and J 3 bases, leaving 12 bases between the germline ends. The CDR3 spans 15 residues. The germline V gene has CDR1 ENHRY and CDR2 SYGVKD. CDR3 bases: TGTGCCATCAGTGAAGGAGGACAAGCCAATCAGCCCCAGCATTTT. Amino acids: CAISEGGQANQPQHF.

The rearrangement links TRBV18 to TRBJ2-5; 10 bases line up with TRBD1. CDR1 and CDR2 from the germline V gene are KGHSH and LQKENI. The CDR3 has 17 residues. The junction had 13 bases not matched to a gene; V was cut back by 4 bases and J by 5 bases. The CDR3 reads CASSLVHRQGAGETQYF. The CDR3 nucleotides read TGTGCCAGCTCACTAGTACACCGACAGGGGGCCGGGGAGACCCAGTACTTC.

The chain links TRBV11-2 to TRBJ2-3; D call uncertain. The CDR3 length is 13 residues. Germline-derived CDR1 and CDR2 are SGHAT and FQNNGV. With 4 bases removed from V and 3 bases from J, the gap between germline ends came to 8 bases. DNA for the CDR3: TGTGCCAGCAGCTCACGGTGGACAGATACGCAGTATTTT. It is translated as CASSSRWTDTQYF.

The V and J genes are TRBV5-4 and TRBJ2-1, with 13 nucleotides matching TRBD2. V shed 4 bases, J shed 1 base, and the junction held 8 bases outside the gene matches. Looked up from germline, CDR1 is SGHNT and CDR2 is YYREEE (reference sequence). CDR3 length: 18 residues. CDR3 protein: CASSPGTSGTPSYNEQFF. The DNA for the CDR3 is TGTGCCAGCAGCCCTGGGACTAGCGGGACTCCATCCTACAATGAGCAGTTCTTC.

The chain recombines TRBV18 with TRBJ2-7, with 8 bases matching TRBD1. Germline V CDR1 and CDR2: KGHSH, LQKENI. The V and J ends lost 0 bases and 1 base, in that order; junction bases with no gene match: 11. The CDR3 spans 18 residues. CDR3 protein: CASSPPIPTGDSSYEQYF. CDR3 nucleotides: TGTGCCAGCTCACCACCGATTCCGACAGGGGATTCGTCCTACGAGCAGTACTTC.

V and J are TRBV5-1 and TRBJ2-7, with D hard to call. The germline V gene has CDR1 SGHRS and CDR2 YFSETQ. V was shortened by 0 bases and J by 3 bases, with 10 bases between the two germline ends. This CDR3 has 14 amino acids. This chain's CDR3 is CASSLDGKGYEQYF. DNA for the CDR3: TGCGCCAGCAGCTTGGACGGAAAGGGCTACGAGCAGTACTTC.

This sequence joins TRBV5-1 and TRBJ2-7, with TRBD1 matching 7 bases. Trimming took 5 bases from V and 5 from J; bases not matched to a gene: 7. Germline V lookup: CDR1 SGHRS, CDR2 YFSETQ. This CDR3 has 13 residues. CDR3 DNA: TGCGCCAGCAGACTAGACAGGGCAGACGAGCAGTACTTC. Its protein product is CASRLDRADEQYF.

Points on this clone: At the DNA level, this CDR3 is encoded by other sequences in the same sample as well. The chain links TRBV5-4 to TRBJ2-5; D gene uncertain. V lost 0 bases and J lost 5, with 8 bases in between. The CDR3 is 13 residues long. Germline V gene sequence: CDR1 SGHNT, CDR2 YYREEE (reference sequence). This CDR3 is CASSLEGRETQYF. The CDR3 DNA follows: TGTGCCAGCAGCTTGGAGGGCCGGGAGACCCAGTACTTC.

Comments on this clone: Other DNA sequences in this specimen translate into the identical CDR3. CDR3 bases: TGTGCCAGCAGTGGACAGGGACCCAATCAGCCCCAGCATTTT. Its translation is CASSGQGPNQPQHF. This rearrangement joins TRBV2 to TRBJ1-5; 7 nucleotides agree with TRBD1. Germline assignment: CDR1 SNHLY and CDR2 FYNNEI. V was clipped by 4 bases and J by 3 bases; unmatched bases: 3. The CDR3 contains 14 residues.

The rearrangement joins TRBV2 to TRBJ1-4; D is possibly TRBD1 (6 bases). CDR3 length: 15 amino acids. Trimming removed 6 bases at V and 2 bases at J, with 13 bases between. Germline V gene sequence: CDR1 SNHLY, CDR2 FYNNEI. The CDR3, as DNA: TGTGCCAGCAGGGGCCAGGGGCGGACTAATGAAAAACTGTTTTTT. As protein: CASRGQGRTNEKLFF.

The chain couples TRBV27 to TRBJ2-6; possible D gene TRBD1, 6 bases. CDR3 length: 15 residues. Deletions cut 5 bases from V and 1 base from J, with 9 bases between. Germline V gene data show CDR1 as MNHEY and CDR2 as SMNVEV (reference sequence). The CDR3 nucleotides are TGTGCCAGCAGTGGCAGGGGTTCTGGGGCCAACGTCCTGACTTTC. Translating gives CASSGRGSGANVLTF.

The chain recombines TRBV7-9 with TRBJ1-2, with 11 positions matching TRBD1. The CDR3 sequence is 16 residues long. Germline-derived CDR1 and CDR2 are SEHNR and FQNEAQ (reference sequence). V was clipped by 5 bases and J by 7 bases; unmatched bases: 12. The CDR3 region has the DNA TGTGCCAGCAGCATAGGCGGAGGACAGGGGGCTCTTGGCTACACCTTC. Translated, it gives CASSIGGGQGALGYTF.

The genes are TRBV9 and TRBJ2-7, with a tentative D call TRBD1 (6 bases). This CDR3 is built from 14 residues. Germline CDR1 is SGDLS and CDR2 is YYNGEE. V dropped 0 bases and J dropped 5 bases, with 12 bases sitting between them. CDR3 protein: CASSVAWGRDEQYF. The DNA for the CDR3 is TGTGCCAGCAGCGTAGCTTGGGGGCGCGACGAGCAGTACTTC.

The chain has TRBV5-1 and TRBJ2-3; D uncertain. Deletions cut 5 bases from V and 2 bases from J, with 12 bases between. Germline V CDR1 and CDR2: SGHRS, YFSETQ. There are 14 residues in the CDR3. The CDR3 region is CASRPGPLTDTQYF. As DNA, the CDR3 is TGCGCCAGCAGACCTGGGCCTCTCACAGATACGCAGTATTTT.

This sequence joins TRBV28 and TRBJ2-7; TRBD1 matches 9 bases. The germline CDR1 and CDR2 sequences are MDHEN and SYDVKM. CDR3 length: 16 amino acids. Trimming at V came to 3 bases and at J to 2 bases, leaving 8 bases not matched to a gene. The CDR3 nucleotides read TGTGCCAGCAGTTTCGGGGACAGGGTAGGGCCCTACGAGCAGTACTTC. Translated: CASSFGDRVGPYEQYF.

This clone was counted once. The J gene is TRBJ2-5, the V gene TRBV9, with a weak D call TRBD1 (6 bases). With 6 bases removed from V and 0 bases from J, the gap between germline ends came to 9 bases. Germline CDR1 SGDLS, CDR2 YYNGEE. The CDR3 sequence is 13 residues long. In DNA, the CDR3 is TGTGCCAGCAACAGGGAAAACCAAGAGACCCAGTACTTC. Translated, it gives CASNRENQETQYF.